Listed below are T cell receptor beta chains from one sample, sequenced in a study of T cell responses to AZD1222 COVID-19 vaccine. Some clones are missing from TCRdb's copy, which holds only in-frame ones; the method was immunoSEQ multiplex PCR. Of under 200,000 clones in the sample, approximately 90% were seen once. The sample here was peripheral blood, taken 28 days after the second AZD1222 dose. These receptors were collected from an adult who received the AZD1222 COVID-19 vaccine. Both conserved end residues are part of each CDR3. A D gene is named only where the DNA matches it firmly. The size field is filled for only some rows; it gives once, few, many or a size class.

>NA|TRBJ1-2|TRBD1|TRBV5-1
CASSPGQGVGDGYTF
TGCGCCAGCAGCCCCGGACAGGGGGTCGGGGATGGCTACACCTTC
>NA|TRBJ1-4|NA|TRBV15
CATSRESGGEKLFF
TGTGCCACCAGCAGGGAATCAGGTGGTGAAAAACTGTTTTTT
>NA|TRBJ1-1|NA|TRBV27
CASFTGGTRAFF
TGTGCCAGCTTTACCGGGGGAACCAGGGCTTTCTTT
>NA|TRBJ2-2|TRBD2|TRBV6-4
CASSGTSRNGELFF
TGTGCCAGCAGTGGGACTAGCCGCAACGGGGAGCTGTTTTTT
>NA|TRBJ1-2|TRBD1|TRBV4-1
CASSHYRTGLLYGYTF
TGCGCCAGCAGCCATTATAGGACAGGGCTACTCTATGGCTACACCTTC
>NA|TRBJ1-1|NA|TRBV12-3/TRBV12-4
CASSPKSEAFF
TGTGCCAGCAGCCCGAAGTCCGAAGCTTTCTTT
>NA|TRBJ1-6|NA|TRBV19
CASTLRGPKRDSPLHF
TGTGCCAGTACCCTCAGGGGACCCAAGAGAGATTCACCCCTCCACTTT
>NA|TRBJ1-1|NA|TRBV19
CASSIARGGSWGPEAFF
TGTGCCAGTAGTATAGCCCGAGGTGGGTCTTGGGGACCTGAAGCTTTCTTT
>NA|TRBJ2-7|NA|TRBV19
CASSIGGLSYEQYF
TGTGCCAGTAGTATAGGGGGACTTTCCTACGAGCAGTACTTC
>once|TRBJ2-2|NA|TRBV2
CASSRTVNRGTGELFF
TGTGCCAGCAGTCGGACGGTTAATAGGGGTACCGGGGAGCTGTTTTTT
>once|TRBJ1-2|TRBD1|TRBV6-2/TRBV6-3
CASSKGQPGGTNYGYTF
TGTGCCAGCAGCAAGGGACAGCCGGGGGGGACTAACTATGGCTACACCTTC
>NA|TRBJ1-5|NA|TRBV30
CAWTLMGSPNQPQHF
TGTGCCTGGACCCTAATGGGAAGTCCCAATCAGCCCCAGCATTTT
>NA|TRBJ1-6|NA|TRBV20-1
CSAIDSGGSPLHF
TGCAGTGCTATTGACTCCGGGGGCTCACCCCTCCACTTT
>NA|TRBJ2-5|NA|TRBV6-5
CASSSTEQETQYF
TGTGCCAGCAGCTCTACTGAGCAGGAGACCCAGTACTTC
>NA|TRBJ2-7|TRBD1|TRBV7-9
CASSLGVGQGSSEQYF
TGTGCCAGCAGCTTAGGTGTGGGACAGGGGTCTTCGGAGCAGTACTTC
>NA|TRBJ1-4|NA|TRBV28
CASSLAGATNEKLFF
TGTGCCAGCAGTTTGGCAGGGGCTACTAATGAAAAACTGTTTTTT
>NA|TRBJ1-4|NA|TRBV7-9
CASSFRPKGAPNEKLFF
TGTGCCAGCAGCTTCCGGCCGAAGGGTGCACCTAATGAAAAACTGTTTTTT
>NA|TRBJ1-2|NA|TRBV5-1
CASSFEGIRYGYTF
TGCGCCAGCAGCTTCGAGGGGATTCGCTATGGCTACACCTTC
>NA|TRBJ2-5|NA|TRBV6-5
CATSVGSQETQYF
TGTGCCACTTCGGTGGGGTCCCAAGAGACCCAGTACTTC
>NA|TRBJ2-3|NA|TRBV12-3/TRBV12-4
CASSLTSTDTQYF
TGTGCCAGCAGTCTAACTTCCACAGATACGCAGTATTTT
>NA|TRBJ1-5|NA|TRBV6-2/TRBV6-3
CASSYSAGYNQPQHF
TGTGCCAGCAGTTACAGTGCGGGGTACAATCAGCCCCAGCATTTT